These 21 T cell receptor beta chains were sequenced from one sample in a study of blood T cell repertoires in COVID-19. Using immunoSEQ multiplex PCR, the repertoire was profiled, and TCRdb retains in-frame clones only, with some absent. The sample lists under 200,000 clones, approximately 87% seen once, with roughly 3.6% in the top ten. The sequencing sample was made of peripheral blood. All receptors come from a man between 18 and 35 years old with active or convalescent COVID-19.

This sequence joins TRBV24-1 and TRBJ2-1; 10 nucleotides align to TRBD2. Per the germline V gene, CDR1 is KGHDR and CDR2 is SFDVKD. The CDR3 sequence is 15 residues long. The J segment lost 12 bases and the V segment lost 0 bases, leaving 7 bases of the junction unmatched. CDR3 region: CATSDLLAGVLGQFF. CDR3 DNA sequence: TGTGCCACCAGTGATTTGCTAGCGGGAGTCCTCGGGCAGTTCTTC.

V usage is TRBV7-9 and J usage is TRBJ1-4; unclear D gene. Trimming removed 4 bases at V and 8 bases at J, with 14 bases between. The CDR3 contains 14 residues. The germline V gene encodes CDR1 SEHNR and CDR2 FQNEAQ (reference sequence). The CDR3 loop is CASSYSSAGEKLFF. CDR3 in DNA: TGTGCCAGCAGCTACTCATCGGCGGGCGAAAAACTGTTTTTT. The variable domain in full, with the rest retrieved from reference TRBV7-9 and TRBJ1-4, is DTGVSQNPRHKITKRGQNVTFRCDPISEHNRLYWYRQTLGQGPEFLTYFQNEAQLEKSRLLSDRFSAERPKGSFSTLEIQRTEQGDSAMYLCASSYSSAGEKLFFGSGTQLSVL.

This clone was counted once. The gene calls are TRBV7-9 and TRBJ2-5; the match to TRBD1 covers 7 bases. The CDR3 runs 14 residues. V dropped 0 bases and J dropped 4; count of bases not matched to a gene: 2. CDR1 and CDR2 from the germline V gene are SEHNR and FQNEAQ (reference sequence). The CDR3 region has the DNA TGTGCCAGCAGCTTAGCAGGGGGCGGAGAGACCCAGTACTTC. As protein: CASSLAGGGETQYF.

This chain uses TRBV7-9 with TRBJ2-7; the match to TRBD1 covers 7 bases. Germline V gene sequence: CDR1 SEHNR, CDR2 FQNEAQ (reference sequence). Unmatched junction bases numbered 3, after V lost 4 bases and J lost 0 bases. This CDR3 region has 14 residues. CDR3 region: CASSYGTDSYEQYV. The CDR3, as DNA: TGTGCCAGCAGCTACGGGACAGACTCCTACGAGCAGTACGTC.

V gene TRBV3-1 (or the pseudogene TRBV3-2) combines with J gene TRBJ2-7; a weak D match, TRBD1 (6 bases). CDR1 and CDR2 from the germline V gene are LGHDT and YNNKEL (reference sequence). This CDR3 has 17 amino acids. The ends were cut back, 0 bases at V and 0 bases at J, with 15 bases in the middle. CDR3 protein: CASSQDRGFGLSYEQYF. In DNA form, the CDR3 reads TGTGCCAGCAGCCAAGACAGGGGATTCGGCCTCTCCTACGAGCAGTACTTC.

The chain links TRBV28 to TRBJ2-7; possible D gene TRBD1, 6 bases. V lost 6 bases, J lost 4 bases, and 19 bases lay in between. CDR1 and CDR2 (germline): MDHEN, SYDVKM. This CDR3 region has 15 residues. CDR3 loop: CASSPVGQPMYEQYV. The CDR3 DNA reads TGTGCCAGCAGCCCTGTAGGACAGCCGATGTACGAGCAGTACGTC.

V is TRBV4-1 and J is TRBJ2-6; D is uncertain. Looked up from germline, CDR1 is MGHRA and CDR2 is YSYEKL. This CDR3 comprises 12 residues. Trimming removed 8 bases from V and 0 bases from J, with 2 bases in between. The CDR3 is CASHSGANVLTF. The CDR3 DNA reads TGCGCCAGCCACTCTGGGGCCAACGTCCTGACTTTC.

This clone showed up just a few times. The V gene is TRBV2, the J gene TRBJ1-4; D may be TRBD1 (5 bases). Between the trimmed V and J ends, which lost 4 bases and 7 bases, there was a span of 16 bases. The length of the CDR3 is 15 residues. Germline assignment: CDR1 SNHLY and CDR2 FYNNEI. The CDR3 spells CASSGDDRRAEKLFF. For the CDR3, the DNA is TGTGCCAGCAGTGGGGACGACCGGAGGGCTGAAAAACTGTTTTTT.

This chain links TRBV5-1 with TRBJ2-5; maybe TRBD2 (5 bases). Germline V gives CDR1 SGHRS, CDR2 YFSETQ. CDR3 size: 15 residues. The ends were cut back, 0 bases at V and 2 bases at J, with 11 bases in the middle. The CDR3 loop reads CASSLGPGSQETQYF. DNA of the CDR3: TGCGCCAGCAGCTTGGGGCCGGGATCACAAGAGACCCAGTACTTC.

The V call is TRBV4-1, the J call TRBJ1-2, with D uncertain. Germline lookup yields CDR1 MGHRA and CDR2 YSYEKL. V was clipped by 4 bases and J by 8 bases, with 14 bases between them. The CDR3 covers 13 residues. The CDR3 here is CASSPIGREGYTF. CDR3 coding DNA: TGCGCCAGCAGCCCTATCGGACGGGAGGGCTACACCTTC.

The genes are TRBV18 and TRBJ2-1; 10 bases line up with TRBD2. CDR1 is KGHSH, CDR2 LQKENI, per germline. V was clipped by 0 bases and J by 9 bases; unmatched bases: 8. CDR3 length equals 16 residues. CDR3 DNA: TGTGCCAGCTCACCACCCGCAGCGGGAGGGTGGGGTGAGCAGTTCTTC. This translates into CASSPPAAGGWGEQFF.

The V gene is TRBV27, the J gene TRBJ1-2, with D possibly matching TRBD1 (5 bases). V dropped 2 bases and J dropped 8 bases, with 21 bases sitting between them. This CDR3 contains 16 residues. Germline V CDR1 and CDR2: MNHEY, SMNVEV (reference sequence). This CDR3 reads CASSLGPGPGKMGYTF. The CDR3 DNA reads as TGTGCCAGCAGTTTAGGTCCGGGCCCAGGGAAAATGGGCTACACCTTC.

The chain uses TRBV9 and TRBJ2-1; 7 nucleotides align to TRBD2. The length of the CDR3 is 15 residues. Germline CDR1 reads SGDLS; CDR2 reads YYNGEE. Trimming at V came to 0 bases and at J to 6 bases, leaving 6 bases not matched to a gene. CDR3 DNA sequence: TGTGCCAGCAGCGTAGGAGGCGGGAGCATCAATGAGCAGTTCTTC. It encodes CASSVGGGSINEQFF.

V is TRBV29-1 and J is TRBJ1-2, with 9 nucleotides matching TRBD1. Unmatched junction bases numbered 12, after V lost 2 bases and J lost 5 bases. This CDR3 has 16 amino acids. Germline V CDR1 and CDR2: SQVTM, ANQGSEA. The CDR3 nucleotides are TGCAGCGTTGAACTGATACAGGGGGCACCTGGTTATGGCTACACCTTC. It specifies CSVELIQGAPGYGYTF.

This chain joins TRBV6-5 and TRBJ1-4; 8 bases are shared with TRBD1. Germline V gives CDR1 MNHEY, CDR2 SVGAGI. J was trimmed by 5 bases and V by 6 bases; bases with no gene match: 8. The CDR3 covers 15 residues. CDR3 sequence (DNA): TGTGCCAGCAGCACTGTAGACAGGGGAAATGAAAAACTGTTTTTT. Translated: CASSTVDRGNEKLFF.

Notes on this clone: Other DNA sequences in the same sample also yield this CDR3. This sequence joins TRBV9 and TRBJ2-7, with D perhaps matching TRBD1 (6 bases). The CDR3 has 14 amino acids. Trimming left V 0 bases short and J 4 bases short, with 11 bases between. Germline CDR1 and CDR2: SGDLS and YYNGEE. The CDR3 sequence is CASSVGQGNYEQYF. CDR3 coding DNA: TGTGCCAGCAGCGTAGGCCAGGGGAATTACGAGCAGTACTTC.

The V call is TRBV28, the J call TRBJ1-2, with TRBD1 matching over 8 bases. The junction had 4 bases not matched to a gene; V was cut back by 1 base and J by 12 bases. The germline CDR1 and CDR2 sequences are MDHEN and SYDVKM. This CDR3 contains 12 residues. The CDR3 is CASSLSGGWDTF. The DNA of the CDR3 is TGTGCCAGCAGTTTATCAGGGGGCTGGGACACCTTC.

The chain couples TRBV6-5 to TRBJ1-2; 10 bases are shared with TRBD1. The CDR3 has 15 amino acids. CDR1 is MNHEY and CDR2 is SVGAGI in the germline V gene. V was clipped by 6 bases and J by 5 bases; unmatched bases: 9. CDR3 nucleotide sequence: TGTGCCAGCAGCGGGGGACAGGGGTACTTTTATGGCTACACCTTC. It encodes CASSGGQGYFYGYTF.

This rearrangement joins TRBV27 to TRBJ2-5, with TRBD1 as a possible D gene (6 bases). Trimming left V 4 bases short and J 5 bases short, with 14 bases between. Germline CDR1 MNHEY, CDR2 SMNVEV (reference sequence). CDR3 length equals 14 residues. In DNA, the CDR3 is TGTGCCAGCAGTTCCTACAGGGAGTTGGAGACCCAGTACTTC. Translated: CASSSYRELETQYF.

The DNA for the CDR3 is TGTGCCAGCAGCTCCGGACAGGTCCCCACAGATACGCAGTATTTT. It translates to CASSSGQVPTDTQYF. This chain joins TRBV7-9 and TRBJ2-3, with 7 bases fitting TRBD1. Germline values: CDR1 SEHNR, CDR2 FQNEAQ (reference sequence). The CDR3 runs to 15 residues. The V and J ends lost 4 bases and 2 bases, in that order; junction bases with no gene match: 6. The full variable domain, in which reference TRBV7-9 and TRBJ2-3 provide the parts outside the CDR3, is DTGVSQNPRHKITKRGQNVTFRCDPISEHNRLYWYRQTLGQGPEFLTYFQNEAQLEKSRLLSDRFSAERPKGSFSTLEIQRTEQGDSAMYLCASSSGQVPTDTQYFGPGTRLTVL.

The chain has TRBV30 and TRBJ1-2; D gene ambiguous. V lost 4 bases, J lost 0 bases, and 12 bases lay in between. The CDR3 sequence is 14 residues long. Per germline, CDR1 GTSNPN and CDR2 SVGIG (reference sequence). The CDR3, as DNA: TGTGCCTGGATCCCCAGAATGGCTAACTATGGCTACACCTTC. As protein: CAWIPRMANYGYTF.